Each of the 5 T cell receptor beta chains below was sequenced from the same sample in a study of blood T cells in healthy people across ages. The use of a sample-barcoded 5' primer and a J-beta primer mix characterized a second PCR of roughly 6 to 11 cycles. TCRdb re-called the 5' RACE reads through MiXCR, storing one row per CDR3 protein. The top ten clones hold more than 3% of a sample with 550,000 to 750,000 distinct CDR3 sequences, around a fifth of them seen once. Material for sequencing was blood. The receptors shown here come from a man between 65 and 85 years old in good health.

V gene TRBV20-1 combines with J gene TRBJ2-5, with unresolved D. V was shortened by 7 bases and J by 4 bases, with 10 bases between the two germline ends. The CDR3 totals 11 residues. Germline CDR1 is DFQATT and CDR2 is SNEGSKA (reference sequence). CDR3 protein: CSVWPGETQYF. As DNA, the CDR3 is TGCAGTGTGTGGCCGGGAGAGACCCAGTACTTC.

The chain links TRBV7-2 to TRBJ2-7; TRBD2 is a possible D gene (6 bases). Per the germline V gene, CDR1 is SGHTA and CDR2 is FQGNSA. This CDR3 comprises 14 residues. Trimming left V 2 bases short and J 3 bases short, with 11 bases between. The CDR3 spells CASSLLAPGYEQYF. The CDR3 nucleotides are TGTGCCAGCAGCTTACTAGCGCCAGGCTACGAGCAGTACTTC.

Notes on this clonotype: Just one base apart from a much larger clone, this may be a read error. The chain joins TRBV25-1 to TRBJ2-5; tentatively, D is TRBD2 (6 bases). CDR3 length equals 16 residues. Trimming took 1 base from V and 0 from J, leaving 12 bases between them. From germline, CDR1 is MGHDK and CDR2 SYGVNS. This chain's CDR3 is CASSEWSGEYQETQYF. The CDR3 DNA reads as TGTGCCAGCAGTGAATGGTCGGGGGAGTACCAAGAGACCCAGTACTTC.

This clonotype was seen many times. The J gene is TRBJ2-6, the V gene TRBV7-3, with D possibly being TRBD2 (5 bases). The V and J ends lost 5 bases and 0 bases respectively, with 8 bases between them. There are 15 residues in the CDR3. Germline CDR1 is SGHTA and CDR2 is FQGTGA. The CDR3: CASSLGSSGANVLTF. For the CDR3, the DNA is TGTGCCAGCAGCCTAGGGAGCTCTGGGGCCAACGTCCTGACTTTC.

The chain has TRBV2 and TRBJ2-5, with 7 nucleotides matching TRBD2. Trimming at V came to 7 bases and at J to 7 bases, leaving 15 bases not matched to a gene. This CDR3 comprises 15 residues. Germline lookup yields CDR1 SNHLY and CDR2 FYNNEI. CDR3 residues: CASNLGGSGLGTQYF. The CDR3 bases are TGTGCCAGCAACCTTGGCGGGAGCGGTCTGGGGACCCAGTACTTC.